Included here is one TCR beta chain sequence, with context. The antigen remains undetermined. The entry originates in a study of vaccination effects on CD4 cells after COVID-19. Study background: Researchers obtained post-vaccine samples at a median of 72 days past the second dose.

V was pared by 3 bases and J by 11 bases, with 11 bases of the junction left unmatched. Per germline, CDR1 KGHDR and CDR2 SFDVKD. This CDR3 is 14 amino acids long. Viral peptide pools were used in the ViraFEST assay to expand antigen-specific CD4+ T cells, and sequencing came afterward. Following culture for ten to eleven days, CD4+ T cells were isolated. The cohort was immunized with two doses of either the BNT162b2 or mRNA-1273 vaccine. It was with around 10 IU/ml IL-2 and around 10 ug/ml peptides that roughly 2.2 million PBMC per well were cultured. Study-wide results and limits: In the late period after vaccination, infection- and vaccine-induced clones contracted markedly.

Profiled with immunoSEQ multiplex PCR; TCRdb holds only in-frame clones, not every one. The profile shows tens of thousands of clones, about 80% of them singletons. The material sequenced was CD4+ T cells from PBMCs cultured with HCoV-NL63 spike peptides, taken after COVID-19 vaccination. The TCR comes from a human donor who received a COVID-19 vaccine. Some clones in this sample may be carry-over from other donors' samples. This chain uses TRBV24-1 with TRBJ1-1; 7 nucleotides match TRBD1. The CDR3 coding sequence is TGTGCCACCAGTGATAGACAGGGTAAGGCTGGCGCTTTCTTT. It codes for CATSDRQGKAGAFF.